Each of the 29 T cell receptor beta chains below was sequenced from the same sample in a study of T cell responses to AZD1222 COVID-19 vaccine. The assay was immunoSEQ multiplex PCR, and TCRdb's table has in-frame clones only and misses some. This sample yields under 200,000 clones, of which about 91% are seen a single time; approximately 1.3% belongs to the top ten. The sequenced sample was peripheral blood, obtained 28 days after the second AZD1222 dose. The receptors stem from an adult who received the AZD1222 COVID-19 vaccine.

The CDR3 DNA follows: TGTGCCAGCAGTTCGGCACCGGGACAGAAAGCGGTCGGTTATGGCTACACCTTC. It encodes CASSSAPGQKAVGYGYTF. The chain has TRBV28 and TRBJ1-2, with 7 nucleotides matching TRBD1. Germline V gene lookup returns CDR1 MDHEN and CDR2 SYDVKM. J lost 5 bases, V lost 4 bases, and 19 bases had no gene match. The CDR3 covers 18 residues.

This clone has a single count. At the DNA level, this CDR3 is encoded by other sequences in the same sample as well. The chain employs TRBV7-2 and TRBJ2-5; D remains unclear. The V gene's germline CDR1 is SGHTA and CDR2 FQGNSA. The ends were cut back, 5 bases at V and 5 bases at J, with 12 bases in the middle. The CDR3 runs 13 residues. The CDR3 sequence: CASSPTGGETQYF. The CDR3 DNA reads TGTGCCAGCAGCCCCACGGGCGGTGAGACCCAGTACTTC.

The chain employs TRBV28 and TRBJ1-2; TRBD1 matches 9 bases. Germline values: CDR1 MDHEN, CDR2 SYDVKM. V was clipped by 2 bases and J by 7 bases; unmatched bases: 5. The CDR3 has 14 residues. The CDR3 DNA is TGTGCCAGCAGTTTAGGACAGGGGTTGGTTGGCTACACCTTC. Translation gives CASSLGQGLVGYTF.

The V and J genes are TRBV12-5 and TRBJ1-1; no clear D. The V gene lost 4 bases and the J gene lost 1 base, with 10 bases spanning the gap. The CDR3 is 14 amino acids. CDR1 is LGHNT, CDR2 FRNRAP, per germline. CDR3 nucleotides: TGTGCTAGTGGTTCCCGCGACCCGAACACTGAAGCTTTCTTT. Protein: CASGSRDPNTEAFF.

J is TRBJ2-1 and V is TRBV30, with D perhaps given as TRBD1 or TRBD2 (5 bases each). The CDR3 extends over 13 amino acids. CDR1 is GTSNPN, CDR2 SVGIG, per germline (reference sequence). Trimming cost V 5 bases and J 4 bases, with 12 bases left between them. CDR3 nucleotide sequence: TGTGCCTGGGCCCGGGACGGATACAATGAGCAGTTCTTC. This gives the protein CAWARDGYNEQFF.

This clone was detected only once. The rearrangement links TRBV3-1 (or the pseudogene TRBV3-2) to TRBJ1-6; 7 nucleotides match TRBD1. Germline-derived CDR1 and CDR2 are LGHDT and YNNKEL (reference sequence). With 2 bases clipped from V and 9 bases from J, the junction kept 7 bases outside the gene matches. The CDR3 length is 15 residues. The CDR3 is CASSQLTGAGSPLHF. CDR3 coding DNA: TGTGCCAGCAGCCAACTTACAGGGGCCGGTTCACCCCTCCACTTT.

This chain connects TRBV9 to TRBJ2-3; tentatively, D is TRBD1 or TRBD2 (7 bases each). The CDR3 runs 17 residues. Trimming shortened V by 0 bases and J by 0 bases, and 14 bases separated the two germline ends. CDR1 and CDR2 (germline): SGDLS, YYNGEE. CDR3 protein: CASSVAGGQSSTDTQYF. In DNA, the CDR3 is TGTGCCAGCAGCGTAGCGGGGGGACAGTCTAGCACAGATACGCAGTATTTT.

The chain is built from TRBV12-3 or TRBV12-4 and TRBJ2-2; D is ambiguous. This CDR3 spans 11 amino acids. V was trimmed by 4 bases and J by 6 bases, leaving 3 bases between them. The CDR3 is CASSYAGELFF. The CDR3 DNA sequence: TGTGCCAGCAGTTACGCCGGGGAGCTGTTTTTT.

The gene calls are TRBV6-4 and TRBJ1-4, with D perhaps TRBD1 (6 bases). The CDR3 is 16 amino acids. Between the trimmed V and J ends, which lost 2 bases and 3 bases, there was a span of 13 bases. In germline, CDR1 is MRHNA, CDR2 SNTAGT. The CDR3 loop is CASSDAEQGSNEKLFF. For the CDR3, the DNA is TGTGCCAGCAGTGACGCAGAACAGGGCTCTAATGAAAAACTGTTTTTT.

V gene TRBV5-1 combines with J gene TRBJ1-2; perhaps TRBD1 as D (5 bases). The CDR3 is 13 amino acids. The V gene lost 4 bases and the J gene lost 8 bases, with 15 bases spanning the gap. Germline CDR1 is SGHRS and CDR2 is YFSETQ. The CDR3 bases are TGCGCCAGCAGCCAACCGGGGCTTGAGGGCTACACCTTC. Translated, it gives CASSQPGLEGYTF.

The sample holds one count of this clone. The V call is TRBV11-2, the J call TRBJ1-1; D might be TRBD1 (5 bases). Trimming removed 5 bases at V and 6 bases at J, with 16 bases between. The CDR3 has 14 residues. Germline CDR1 and CDR2: SGHAT and FQNNGV. The CDR3 here is CASSPLGRGAEAFF. CDR3 coding DNA: TGTGCCAGCAGCCCACTAGGGAGGGGTGCTGAAGCTTTCTTT.

The chain is built from TRBV3-1 (or the pseudogene TRBV3-2) and TRBJ1-1; D might be TRBD1 (5 bases). Per the germline V gene, CDR1 is LGHDT and CDR2 is YNNKEL (reference sequence). This CDR3 contains 13 residues. Trimming removed 3 bases at V and 3 bases at J, with 8 bases between. CDR3 sequence (DNA): TGTGCCAGCAGCCACGAGGGGTACACTGAAGCTTTCTTT. Its protein is CASSHEGYTEAFF.

This clone came up once. The rearrangement links TRBV7-2 to TRBJ2-1; tentatively, D is TRBD1 or TRBD2 (5 bases each). The CDR3 runs to 13 residues. V lost 5 bases and J lost 6, with 11 bases in between. Per the germline V gene, CDR1 is SGHTA and CDR2 is FQGNSA. In DNA form, the CDR3 reads TGTGCCAGCAGCCCGTCGGGGCCCAATGAGCAGTTCTTC. This sequence encodes CASSPSGPNEQFF.

The chain has TRBV2 and TRBJ2-1; tentatively, D is TRBD1 (6 bases). Germline V gives CDR1 SNHLY, CDR2 FYNNEI. The CDR3 is 19 amino acids. The V gene lost 0 bases and the J gene lost 6 bases, with 24 bases spanning the gap. The CDR3 loop is CASSEAVPGAPRFANEQFF. The CDR3 nucleotides are TGTGCCAGCAGTGAAGCGGTCCCAGGGGCTCCTAGATTCGCCAATGAGCAGTTCTTC.

The chain couples TRBV5-1 to TRBJ2-7; 7 bases match TRBD1. Germline V gene lookup returns CDR1 SGHRS and CDR2 YFSETQ. The length of the CDR3 is 15 residues. Losses at the gene ends were 4 bases for V and 2 bases for J; bases not matched to a gene: 9. CDR3 residues: CASSPSGTVAYEQYF. CDR3 DNA: TGCGCCAGCAGCCCATCCGGGACAGTTGCCTACGAGCAGTACTTC.

The V gene is TRBV7-2, the J gene TRBJ1-2; 8 bases are shared with TRBD1. The CDR3 sequence is 18 residues long. The J segment lost 5 bases and the V segment lost 1 base, leaving 15 bases of the junction unmatched. From germline, CDR1 is SGHTA and CDR2 FQGNSA. The CDR3 reads CASSLGAQGAEGLYGYTF. As DNA, the CDR3 is TGTGCCAGCAGCTTAGGGGCCCAGGGGGCAGAGGGCCTTTATGGCTACACCTTC.

In the case of this clone: Other DNA sequences in this specimen translate into the identical CDR3. The chain carries TRBV20-1 and TRBJ2-7; no clear D. This CDR3 is built from 11 residues. The germline V gene encodes CDR1 DFQATT and CDR2 SNEGSKA (reference sequence). V gave up 6 bases and J gave up 3 bases, with 9 bases separating them. The CDR3 loop reads CSAPRGYEQYF. In DNA, the CDR3 is TGCAGTGCGCCTAGAGGCTACGAGCAGTACTTC.

The gene calls are TRBV5-4 and TRBJ2-1, with TRBD2 matching 7 bases. Germline trimming cut 1 base from V and 2 bases from J; bases unmatched to any gene: 9. Per the germline V gene, CDR1 is SGHNT and CDR2 is YYREEE (reference sequence). CDR3 length equals 17 residues. In DNA form, the CDR3 reads TGTGCCAGCAGCTTGATTGGGCGGGGGTTGACCTACAATGAGCAGTTCTTC. Its translation is CASSLIGRGLTYNEQFF.

The chain joins TRBV7-9 to TRBJ2-7; D might be TRBD2 (6 bases). V dropped 1 base and J dropped 2 bases, with 12 bases sitting between them. This CDR3 is 15 amino acids long. Germline V gives CDR1 SEHNR, CDR2 FQNEAQ (reference sequence). CDR3 DNA sequence: TGTGCCAGCAGCTTAGTGGGGACTTCCACCTACGAGCAGTACTTC. Protein sequence: CASSLVGTSTYEQYF. Looking up the rest from reference TRBV7-9 and TRBJ2-7 gives the full variable domain: DTGVSQNPRHKITKRGQNVTFRCDPISEHNRLYWYRQTLGQGPEFLTYFQNEAQLEKSRLLSDRFSAERPKGSFSTLEIQRTEQGDSAMYLCASSLVGTSTYEQYFGPGTRLTVT.

The chain couples TRBV11-3 to TRBJ1-1; the D gene is possibly TRBD1 (6 bases). CDR3 size: 17 residues. V gave up 0 bases and J gave up 1 base, with 15 bases separating them. The V gene's germline CDR1 is SGHNT and CDR2 YENEEA. The CDR3 region is CASSLEGTGHGNTEAFF. The CDR3 DNA sequence: TGTGCCAGCAGCTTAGAAGGGACGGGACATGGGAACACTGAAGCTTTCTTT.

The chain combines TRBV28 with TRBJ2-4; 8 bases fit TRBD1. The CDR3 sequence is 11 residues long. V lost 4 bases, J lost 13 bases, and 3 bases stayed unmatched. Germline V gives CDR1 MDHEN, CDR2 SYDVKM. The CDR3 here is CASSYGTGQYF. The CDR3 DNA reads as TGTGCCAGCAGTTATGGGACAGGCCAGTACTTC.

The gene calls are TRBV28 and TRBJ1-3; D not resolved. The germline V gene encodes CDR1 MDHEN and CDR2 SYDVKM. The CDR3 length is 14 residues. V lost 5 bases to trimming and J lost 2 bases, with 10 bases between them. The CDR3 DNA is TGTGCCAGCAGTCCGACGGGCCCTGGAAACACCATATATTTT. Translated, it gives CASSPTGPGNTIYF. The whole variable domain, filled in from reference TRBV28 and TRBJ1-3, reads DVKVTQSSRYLVKRTGEKVFLECVQDMDHENMFWYRQDPGLGLRLIYFSYDVKMKEKGDIPEGYSVSREKKERFSLILESASTNQTSMYLCASSPTGPGNTIYFGEGSWLTVV.

The V gene is TRBV28, the J gene TRBJ1-1; 7 nucleotides match TRBD1. In germline, CDR1 is MDHEN, CDR2 SYDVKM. V lost 5 bases, J lost 7 bases, and 13 bases stayed unmatched. The length of the CDR3 is 15 residues. The CDR3 loop is CASSPPGQPPIEAFF. In nucleotides, the CDR3 is TGTGCCAGCAGTCCCCCGGGACAGCCACCGATTGAAGCTTTCTTT.

The chain recombines TRBV27 with TRBJ2-7, with 7 nucleotides matching TRBD1. This CDR3 comprises 15 residues. Germline V gene sequence: CDR1 MNHEY, CDR2 SMNVEV (reference sequence). V dropped 2 bases and J dropped 4; count of bases not matched to a gene: 8. CDR3: CASSLMGQGDYEQYF. CDR3 sequence (DNA): TGTGCCAGCAGTTTAATGGGGCAGGGGGATTACGAGCAGTACTTC.

The chain links TRBV5-8 to TRBJ2-2, with D possibly being TRBD1 or TRBD2 (5 bases each). V lost 7 bases to trimming and J lost 2 bases, with 12 bases between them. This CDR3 is 14 amino acids long. Per germline, CDR1 SGHTS and CDR2 YDEGEE. The CDR3 spells CASHPGPNTGELFF. As DNA, the CDR3 is TGTGCCAGCCATCCGGGGCCAAACACCGGGGAGCTGTTTTTT.

The chain carries TRBV4-1 and TRBJ1-5, with a possible D match to TRBD1 (5 bases). The V end lost 2 bases, the J end lost 2 bases, and 13 bases lay between the germline ends. CDR3 length: 16 amino acids. From germline, CDR1 is MGHRA and CDR2 YSYEKL. The CDR3 is CASSQSLGGRNQPQHF. CDR3 DNA sequence: TGCGCCAGCAGCCAATCCCTCGGGGGACGCAATCAGCCCCAGCATTTT.

The chain has TRBV5-4 and TRBJ1-2, with D perhaps TRBD1 (6 bases). Per the germline V gene, CDR1 is SGHNT and CDR2 is YYREEE (reference sequence). This CDR3 region has 12 residues. Trimming took 9 bases from V and 8 from J, leaving 17 bases between them. The CDR3 bases are TGTGCCACCCACGGCTACAGGGACGGCTACACCTTC. This gives the protein CATHGYRDGYTF.

This clone was observed a single time. The rearrangement uses TRBV27 and TRBJ1-2; weak D call: TRBD1 (5 bases). Germline CDR1 and CDR2: MNHEY and SMNVEV (reference sequence). The CDR3 covers 13 residues. V was trimmed by 5 bases and J by 2 bases, leaving 9 bases between them. This chain's CDR3 is CASSPTVNYGYTF. CDR3 bases: TGTGCCAGCAGTCCGACAGTCAACTATGGCTACACCTTC.

In its sample, this clone was seen once. The CDR3 nucleotides are TGCGCCAGCGTCTCGACAGGCGCTAATCCTAACACCGGGGAGCTGTTTTTT. This codes for CASVSTGANPNTGELFF. The genes are TRBV5-1 and TRBJ2-2, with D maybe TRBD1 (6 bases). The CDR3 is 17 residues long. The germline V and J ends were trimmed by 7 bases and 2 bases, with 21 bases remaining between them. Germline CDR1 is SGHRS and CDR2 is YFSETQ.